The next 5 T cell receptor beta chains were all read from a single sample in a study of cytomegalovirus exposure and HLA in healthy donors. 13 Jbeta primers and 60 Vbeta primers were used for the PCR. Sequenced by immunoSEQ multiplex PCR; TCRdb stores in-frame clones only, minus some. The profile covers about 170,000 clones, with roughly 81% appearing a single time and approximately 2.5% taken by the ten largest. The sequenced material came from PBMCs. These receptors came from a man aged 25-40 years in good health and CMV-seropositive.

This chain joins TRBV7-2 and TRBJ2-1; no definite D call. The CDR3 totals 15 residues. The V gene lost 5 bases and the J gene lost 0 bases, with 11 bases spanning the gap. Germline V gene sequence: CDR1 SGHTA, CDR2 FQGNSA. The CDR3: CASSTDLSSYNEQFF. In nucleotides, the CDR3 is TGTGCCAGCAGCACCGACTTGAGCTCCTACAATGAGCAGTTCTTC.

This clone is medium-sized in the sample. This chain connects TRBV30 to TRBJ2-7; perhaps TRBD1 as D (5 bases). CDR1 GTSNPN and CDR2 SVGIG come from the germline V gene (reference sequence). With 1 base removed from V and 3 bases from J, the gap between germline ends came to 13 bases. CDR3 length equals 14 residues. CDR3 in amino acids: CAWSGGLMGYEQYF. The CDR3, as DNA: TGTGCCTGGAGTGGGGGCCTCATGGGCTACGAGCAGTACTTC.

The chain has TRBV11-2 and TRBJ2-7; 8 bases match TRBD1. The CDR3 sequence is 14 residues long. The V segment lost 5 bases and the J segment 1 base; nucleotides outside the gene matches: 4. Germline V gene lookup returns CDR1 SGHAT and CDR2 FQNNGV. The CDR3 bases are TGTGCCAGCAGCGTCGGACAGGGATCCTACGAGCAGTACTTC. The encoded protein is CASSVGQGSYEQYF.

This clone turned up a few times. This same CDR3 is encoded by further DNA sequences in the sample. This CDR3 reads CAWSGQGNQPQHF. The CDR3 nucleotides are TGTGCCTGGAGCGGACAGGGAAATCAGCCCCAGCATTTT. The J gene is TRBJ1-5, the V gene TRBV30; 8 nucleotides agree with TRBD1. Germline values: CDR1 GTSNPN, CDR2 SVGIG (reference sequence). CDR3 length: 13 amino acids. The trim removed 3 bases at V and 4 bases at J, leaving 2 bases unmatched. Full variable domain (missing parts from reference TRBV30 and TRBJ1-5): SQTIHQWPATLVQPVGSPLSLECTVEGTSNPNLYWYRQAAGRGLQLLFYSVGIGQISSEVPQNLSASRPQDRQFILSSKKLLLSDSGFYLCAWSGQGNQPQHFGDGTRLSIL.

The chain combines TRBV27 with TRBJ2-3; D not certain. The V gene's germline CDR1 is MNHEY and CDR2 SMNVEV (reference sequence). This CDR3 has 15 amino acids. Trimming left V 5 bases short and J 1 base short, with 13 bases between. DNA for the CDR3: TGTGCCAGCAGTCTTGGAGCTCCCCGCACAGATACGCAGTATTTT. Protein product: CASSLGAPRTDTQYF.